This T cell receptor beta chain came from a study of CD8 T cells in Susac syndrome. Across the whole study: Within the sequenced Susac syndrome patient group, more than 5 exhibited active disease and under 10 were in remission.

The J segment lost 6 bases and the V segment lost 4 bases, leaving 9 bases of the junction unmatched. CDR1 is MNHEY, CDR2 SMNVEV, per germline (reference sequence). There are 16 residues in the CDR3. Random-hexamer reverse transcription was applied to about 0.5 to 1 ug RNA. The CDR3 of TCR beta was amplified by immunoSEQ multiplex PCR across 54 Vbeta and 13 Jbeta. Using its own MiXCR run on the immunoSEQ multiplex PCR reads, TCRdb lists one record per CDR3 protein. The sample includes about 53,000 distinct CDR3 sequences, approximately 95% of them seen just once. To note about this clonotype: Antigen unknown.

Bulk CD8+ and CD4+ cells came from magnetic negative isolation; CD8+ TEMRA by FACS. Study-level points and caveats: As the study acknowledged, the number of individuals who were part of its TCR sequencing and HLA analysis was relatively small.

The rearrangement joins TRBV27 to TRBJ2-7; 13 bases match TRBD2. Sequencing input: CD8+ T cells from PBMCs. This clonotype originated in a human donor with Susac syndrome. The CDR3 bases are TGTGCCAGCAGTTCCCTGACTAGCGGGGGGCCAGGCGAGCAGTACTTC. It translates to CASSSLTSGGPGEQYF.